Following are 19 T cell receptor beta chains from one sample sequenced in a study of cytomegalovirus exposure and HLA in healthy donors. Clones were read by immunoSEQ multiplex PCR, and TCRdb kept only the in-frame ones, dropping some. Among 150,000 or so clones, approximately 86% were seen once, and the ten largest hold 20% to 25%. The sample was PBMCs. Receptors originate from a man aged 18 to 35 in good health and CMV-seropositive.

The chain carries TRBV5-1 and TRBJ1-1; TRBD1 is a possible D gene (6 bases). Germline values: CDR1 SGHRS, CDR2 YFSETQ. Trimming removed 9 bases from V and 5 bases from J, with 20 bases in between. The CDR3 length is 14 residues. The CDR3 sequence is CATQRDNLGTEAFF. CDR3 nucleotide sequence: TGCGCCACCCAGCGGGACAATCTGGGTACTGAAGCTTTCTTT.

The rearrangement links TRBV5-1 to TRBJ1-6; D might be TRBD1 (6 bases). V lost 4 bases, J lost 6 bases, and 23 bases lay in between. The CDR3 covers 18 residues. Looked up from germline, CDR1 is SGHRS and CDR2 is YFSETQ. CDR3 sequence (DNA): TGCGCCAGCAGCGGCCGCAGCTCAGGGGCGCCGTTTAATTCACCCCTCCACTTT. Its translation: CASSGRSSGAPFNSPLHF.

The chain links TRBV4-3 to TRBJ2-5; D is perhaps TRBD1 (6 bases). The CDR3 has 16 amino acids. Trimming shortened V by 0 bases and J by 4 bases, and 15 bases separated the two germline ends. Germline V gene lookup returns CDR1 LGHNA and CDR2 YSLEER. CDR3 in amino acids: CASSQEGGQHGETQYF. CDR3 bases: TGCGCCAGCAGCCAAGAAGGCGGACAGCATGGAGAGACCCAGTACTTC.

CDR3 sequence: CASRKPGQSSYNEQFF. The CDR3 nucleotides read TGTGCCAGCAGGAAACCCGGACAAAGCTCCTACAATGAGCAGTTCTTC. The chain is built from TRBV2 and TRBJ2-1, with D possibly matching TRBD1 (5 bases). The V gene's germline CDR1 is SNHLY and CDR2 FYNNEI. V lost 6 bases, J lost 0 bases, and 15 bases lay in between. The CDR3 loop spans 16 amino acids.

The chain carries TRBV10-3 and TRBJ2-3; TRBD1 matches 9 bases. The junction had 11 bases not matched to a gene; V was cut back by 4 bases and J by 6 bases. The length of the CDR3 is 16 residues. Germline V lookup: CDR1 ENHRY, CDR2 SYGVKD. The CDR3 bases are TGTGCCATCAGTGGGACAGGGGAAGCCCCAGCGGATACGCAGTATTTT. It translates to CAISGTGEAPADTQYF.

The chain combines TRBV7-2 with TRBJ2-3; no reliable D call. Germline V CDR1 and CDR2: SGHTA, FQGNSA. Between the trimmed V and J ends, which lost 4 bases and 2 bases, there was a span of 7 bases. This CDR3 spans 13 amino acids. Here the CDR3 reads CASSYRITDTQYF. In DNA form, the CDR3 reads TGTGCCAGCAGCTACAGAATCACAGATACGCAGTATTTT.

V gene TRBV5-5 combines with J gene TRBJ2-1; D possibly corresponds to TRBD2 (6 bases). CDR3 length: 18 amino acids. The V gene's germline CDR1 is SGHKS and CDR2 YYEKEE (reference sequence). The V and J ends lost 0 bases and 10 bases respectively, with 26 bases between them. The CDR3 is CASSLAGSPGLLLHEQFF. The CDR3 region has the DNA TGTGCCAGCAGCTTGGCGGGGTCCCCGGGACTCCTTCTTCACGAGCAGTTCTTC.

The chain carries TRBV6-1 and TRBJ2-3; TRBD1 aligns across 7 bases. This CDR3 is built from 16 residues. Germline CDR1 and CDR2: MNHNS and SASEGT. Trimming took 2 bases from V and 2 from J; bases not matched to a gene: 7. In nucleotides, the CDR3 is TGTGCCAGCAGTGAAATCGGGACAGCTTCCACAGATACGCAGTATTTT. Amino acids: CASSEIGTASTDTQYF.

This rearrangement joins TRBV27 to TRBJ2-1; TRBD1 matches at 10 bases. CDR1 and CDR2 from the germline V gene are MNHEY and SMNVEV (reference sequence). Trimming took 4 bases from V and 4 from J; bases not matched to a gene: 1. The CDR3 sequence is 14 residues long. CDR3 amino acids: CASSWDRGYNEQFF. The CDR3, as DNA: TGTGCCAGCAGTTGGGACAGGGGATACAATGAGCAGTTCTTC.

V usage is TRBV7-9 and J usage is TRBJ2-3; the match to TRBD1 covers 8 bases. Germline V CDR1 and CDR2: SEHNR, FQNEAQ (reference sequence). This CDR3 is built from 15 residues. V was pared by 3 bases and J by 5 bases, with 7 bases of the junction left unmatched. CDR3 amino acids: CASSFSTGEQDTQYF. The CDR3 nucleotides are TGTGCCAGCAGCTTTTCGACAGGGGAACAAGATACGCAGTATTTT.

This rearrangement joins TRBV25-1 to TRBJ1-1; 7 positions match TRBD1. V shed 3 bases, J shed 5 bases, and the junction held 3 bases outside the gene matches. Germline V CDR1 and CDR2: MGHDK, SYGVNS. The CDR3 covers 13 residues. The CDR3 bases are TGTGCCAGCAGTGACTTGGACAGGACTGAAGCTTTCTTT. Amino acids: CASSDLDRTEAFF.

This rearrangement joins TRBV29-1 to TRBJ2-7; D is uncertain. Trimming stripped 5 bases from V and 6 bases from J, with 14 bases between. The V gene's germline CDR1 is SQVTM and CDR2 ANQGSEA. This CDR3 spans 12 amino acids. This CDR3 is CSVRYGQIEQYF. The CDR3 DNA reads TGCAGCGTTAGGTATGGGCAGATCGAGCAGTACTTC.

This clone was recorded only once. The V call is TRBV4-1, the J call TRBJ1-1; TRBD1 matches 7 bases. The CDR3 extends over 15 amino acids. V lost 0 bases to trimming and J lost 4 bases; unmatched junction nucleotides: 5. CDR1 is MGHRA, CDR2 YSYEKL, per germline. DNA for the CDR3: TGCGCCAGCAGCCAAGAGGCCTCAGGGGGCACTGAAGCTTTCTTT. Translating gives CASSQEASGGTEAFF.

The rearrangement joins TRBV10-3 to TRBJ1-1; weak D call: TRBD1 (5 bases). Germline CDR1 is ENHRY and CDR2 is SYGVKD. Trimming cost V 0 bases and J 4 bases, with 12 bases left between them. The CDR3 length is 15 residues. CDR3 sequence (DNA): TGTGCCATCAGTGAGTCGGGGCAGGTTAGCACTGAAGCTTTCTTT. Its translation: CAISESGQVSTEAFF.

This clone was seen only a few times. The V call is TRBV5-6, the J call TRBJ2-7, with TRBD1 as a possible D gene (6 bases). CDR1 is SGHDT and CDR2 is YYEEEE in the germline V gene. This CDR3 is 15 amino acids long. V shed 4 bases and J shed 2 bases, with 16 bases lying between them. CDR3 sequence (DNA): TGTGCCAGCAGCGGCCTCCGCACAGGGACCTACGAGCAGTACTTC. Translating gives CASSGLRTGTYEQYF.

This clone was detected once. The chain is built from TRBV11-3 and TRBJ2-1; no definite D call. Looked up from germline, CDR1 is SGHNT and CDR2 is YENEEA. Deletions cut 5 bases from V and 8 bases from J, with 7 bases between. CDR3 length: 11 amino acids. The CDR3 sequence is CASSPRDEQFF. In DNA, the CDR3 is TGTGCCAGCAGCCCCCGGGATGAGCAGTTCTTC.

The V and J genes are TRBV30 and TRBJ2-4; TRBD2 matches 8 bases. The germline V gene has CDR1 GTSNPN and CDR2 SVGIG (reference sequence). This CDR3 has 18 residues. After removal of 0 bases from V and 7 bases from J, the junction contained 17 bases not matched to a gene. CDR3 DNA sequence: TGTGCCTGGAGTGTACGGGGAGCGGGAGTCACAAAAGGGAACATTCAGTACTTC. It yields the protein CAWSVRGAGVTKGNIQYF.

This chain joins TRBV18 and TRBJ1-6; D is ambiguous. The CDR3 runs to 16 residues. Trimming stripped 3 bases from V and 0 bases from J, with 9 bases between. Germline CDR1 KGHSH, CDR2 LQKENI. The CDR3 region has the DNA TGTGCCAGCTCACCGGCATCCAGCTCCTATAATTCACCCCTCCACTTT. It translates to CASSPASSSYNSPLHF.

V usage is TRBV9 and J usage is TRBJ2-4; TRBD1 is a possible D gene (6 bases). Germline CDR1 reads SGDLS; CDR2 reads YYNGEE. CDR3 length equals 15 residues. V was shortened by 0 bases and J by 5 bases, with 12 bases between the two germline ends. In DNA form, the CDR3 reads TGTGCCAGCAGCGTAGCGGGACATTCTCAAAACATTCAGTACTTC. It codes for CASSVAGHSQNIQYF.